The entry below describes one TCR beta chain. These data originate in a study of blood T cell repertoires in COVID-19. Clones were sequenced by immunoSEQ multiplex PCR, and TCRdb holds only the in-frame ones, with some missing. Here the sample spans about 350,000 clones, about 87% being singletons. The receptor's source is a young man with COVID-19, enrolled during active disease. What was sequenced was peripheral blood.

The CDR3 DNA sequence: TGTGCCAGCAGCCTTCTAGCTTACGAGCAGTACTTC. Translated, it gives CASSLLAYEQYF. The genes are TRBV28 and TRBJ2-7; possible D gene TRBD2, 5 bases. This CDR3 is 12 amino acids long. Germline CDR1 reads MDHEN; CDR2 reads SYDVKM. V was cut by 6 bases and J by 4 bases, with 10 bases left in between.